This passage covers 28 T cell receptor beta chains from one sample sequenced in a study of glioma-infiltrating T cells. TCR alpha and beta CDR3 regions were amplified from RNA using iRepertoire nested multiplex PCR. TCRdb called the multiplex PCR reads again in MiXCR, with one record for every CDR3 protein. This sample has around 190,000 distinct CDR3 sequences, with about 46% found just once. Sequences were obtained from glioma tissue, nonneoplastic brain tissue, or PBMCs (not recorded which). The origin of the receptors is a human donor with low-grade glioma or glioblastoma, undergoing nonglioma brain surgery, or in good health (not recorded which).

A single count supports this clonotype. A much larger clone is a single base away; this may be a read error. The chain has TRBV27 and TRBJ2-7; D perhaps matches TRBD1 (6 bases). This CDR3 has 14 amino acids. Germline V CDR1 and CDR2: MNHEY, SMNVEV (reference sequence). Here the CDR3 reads CACSFSRGTYEQYF. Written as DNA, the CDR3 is TGTGCCTGCAGTTTTTCCAGGGGCACCTACGAGCAGTACTTC.

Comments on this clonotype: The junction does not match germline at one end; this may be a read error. The CDR3 here is CASCQRDSEGTEAFF. The CDR3 DNA follows: TGTGCCAGCTGCCAACGGGACAGCGAAGGCACTGAAGCTTTCTTT. The J gene is TRBJ1-1, the V gene TRBV4-2; 7 nucleotides line up with TRBD1. The CDR3 contains 15 residues. Germline V gene data show CDR1 as LGHNA and CDR2 as YNFKEQ.

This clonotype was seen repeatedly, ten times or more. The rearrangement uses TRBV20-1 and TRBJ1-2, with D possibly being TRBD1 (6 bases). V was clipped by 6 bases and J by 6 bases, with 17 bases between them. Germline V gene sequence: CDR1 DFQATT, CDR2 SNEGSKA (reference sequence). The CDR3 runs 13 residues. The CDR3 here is CSARNRVSDGYTF. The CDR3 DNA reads TGCAGTGCGAGGAACAGGGTTTCGGATGGCTACACCTTC.

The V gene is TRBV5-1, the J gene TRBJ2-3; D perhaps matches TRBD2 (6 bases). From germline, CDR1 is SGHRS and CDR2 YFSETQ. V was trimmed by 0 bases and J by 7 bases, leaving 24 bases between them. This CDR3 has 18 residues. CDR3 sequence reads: CASSLEGSGRTARNTQYF. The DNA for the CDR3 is TGCGCCAGCAGCTTGGAAGGTAGCGGTCGAACCGCACGGAATACGCAGTATTTT.

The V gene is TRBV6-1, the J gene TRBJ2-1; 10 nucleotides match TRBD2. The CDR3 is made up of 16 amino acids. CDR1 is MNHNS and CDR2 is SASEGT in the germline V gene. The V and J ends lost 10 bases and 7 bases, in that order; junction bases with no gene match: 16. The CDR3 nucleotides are TGTGCCATCAGCACAACCACTAGCGGGGACGGGAATGAGCAGTTCTTC. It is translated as CAISTTTSGDGNEQFF.

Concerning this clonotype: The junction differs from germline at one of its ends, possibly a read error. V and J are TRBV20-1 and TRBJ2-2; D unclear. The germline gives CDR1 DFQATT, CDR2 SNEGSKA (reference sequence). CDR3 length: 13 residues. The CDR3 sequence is CGASGPNTGELFF. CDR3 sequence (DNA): TGCGGTGCTAGTGGGCCAAACACCGGGGAGCTGTTTTTT.

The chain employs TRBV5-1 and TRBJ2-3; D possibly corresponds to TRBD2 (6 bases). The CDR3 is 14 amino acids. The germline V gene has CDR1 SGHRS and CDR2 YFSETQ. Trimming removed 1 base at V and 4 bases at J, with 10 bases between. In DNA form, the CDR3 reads TGCGCCAGCAGCTTGTACCCGGGGGCAGATACGCAGTATTTT. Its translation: CASSLYPGADTQYF.

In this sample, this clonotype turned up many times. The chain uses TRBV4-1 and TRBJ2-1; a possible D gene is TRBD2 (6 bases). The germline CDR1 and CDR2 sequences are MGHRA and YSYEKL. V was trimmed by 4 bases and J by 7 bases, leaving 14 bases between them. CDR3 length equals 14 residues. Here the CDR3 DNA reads TGCGCCAGCAGCCTGACTAGTCCCCTAAATGAGCAGTTCTTC. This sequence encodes CASSLTSPLNEQFF.

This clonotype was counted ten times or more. The CDR3 spells CASSRTEAYEQYF. CDR3 bases: TGTGCCAGCAGTAGGACAGAAGCCTACGAGCAGTACTTC. This sequence joins TRBV25-1 and TRBJ2-7; D possibly corresponds to TRBD1 (6 bases). The CDR3 is 13 residues long. The germline CDR1 and CDR2 sequences are MGHDK and SYGVNS. V was cut by 5 bases and J by 2 bases, with 10 bases left in between.

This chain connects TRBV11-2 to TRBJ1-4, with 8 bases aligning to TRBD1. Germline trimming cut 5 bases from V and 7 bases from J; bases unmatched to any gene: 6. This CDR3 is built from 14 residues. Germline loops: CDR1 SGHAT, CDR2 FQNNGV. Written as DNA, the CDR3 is TGTGCCAGCAGCCCCGGAGACAGGGGTGAAAAACTGTTTTTT. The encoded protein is CASSPGDRGEKLFF. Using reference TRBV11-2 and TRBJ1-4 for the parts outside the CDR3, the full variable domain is EAGVAQSPRYKIIEKRQSVAFWCNPISGHATLYWYQQILGQGPKLLIQFQNNGVVDDSQLPKDRFSAERLKGVDSTLKIQPAKLEDSAVYLCASSPGDRGEKLFFGSGTQLSVL.

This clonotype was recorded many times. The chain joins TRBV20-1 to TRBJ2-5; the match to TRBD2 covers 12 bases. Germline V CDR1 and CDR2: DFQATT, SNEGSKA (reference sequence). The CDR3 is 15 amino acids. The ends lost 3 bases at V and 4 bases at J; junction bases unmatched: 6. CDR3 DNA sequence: TGCAGTGCTAGTCTTCCGGGACTAGCGGGAGAGACCCAGTACTTC. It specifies CSASLPGLAGETQYF.

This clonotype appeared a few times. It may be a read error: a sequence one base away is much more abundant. The CDR3 reads CSAKSGQGPFGEKYF. The CDR3 region has the DNA TGCAGTGCTAAGTCTGGACAGGGTCCATTCGGCGAGAAGTACTTC. The chain employs TRBV20-1 and TRBJ2-7, with TRBD1 matching over 8 bases. This CDR3 is built from 15 residues. The germline gives CDR1 DFQATT, CDR2 SNEGSKA (reference sequence).

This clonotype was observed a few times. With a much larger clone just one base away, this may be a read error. Written as DNA, the CDR3 is TGCAGTTCTAGGGGACAACTAGCGGGACAAGAGACCCAGTACTTC. Encoded protein: CSSRGQLAGQETQYF. The rearrangement uses TRBV20-1 and TRBJ2-5; 10 bases line up with TRBD2. CDR3 length: 15 residues. Looked up from germline, CDR1 is DFQATT and CDR2 is SNEGSKA (reference sequence).

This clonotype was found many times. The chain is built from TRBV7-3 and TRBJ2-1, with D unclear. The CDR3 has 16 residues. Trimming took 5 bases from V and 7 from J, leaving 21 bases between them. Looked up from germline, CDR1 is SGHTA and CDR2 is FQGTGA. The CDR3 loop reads CASSPKRAPLLNEQFF. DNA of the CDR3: TGTGCCAGCAGCCCCAAACGGGCTCCATTGTTGAATGAGCAGTTCTTC.

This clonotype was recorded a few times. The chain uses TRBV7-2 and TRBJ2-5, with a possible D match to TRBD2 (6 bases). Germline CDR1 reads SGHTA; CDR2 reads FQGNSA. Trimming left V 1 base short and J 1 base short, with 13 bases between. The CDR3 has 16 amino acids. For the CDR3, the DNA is TGTGCCAGCAGCTTAGGGGTGAGCGGGCTCCAAGAGACCCAGTACTTC. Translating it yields CASSLGVSGLQETQYF.

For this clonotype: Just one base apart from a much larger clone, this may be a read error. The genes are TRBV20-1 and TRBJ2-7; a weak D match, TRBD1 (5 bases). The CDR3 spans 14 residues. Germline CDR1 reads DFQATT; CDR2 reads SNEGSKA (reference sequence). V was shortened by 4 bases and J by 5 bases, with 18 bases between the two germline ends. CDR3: CSAIEGFQGDEQYF. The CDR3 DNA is TGCAGTGCTATAGAAGGCTTCCAGGGCGACGAGCAGTACTTC.

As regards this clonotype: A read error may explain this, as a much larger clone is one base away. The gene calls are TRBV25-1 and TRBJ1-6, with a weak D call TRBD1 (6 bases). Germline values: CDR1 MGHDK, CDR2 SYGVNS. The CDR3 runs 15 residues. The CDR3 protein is CASSVPGHLNSPPHF. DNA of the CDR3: TGTGCCAGCAGTGTCCCGGGACACTTGAATTCACCCCCCCACTTT.

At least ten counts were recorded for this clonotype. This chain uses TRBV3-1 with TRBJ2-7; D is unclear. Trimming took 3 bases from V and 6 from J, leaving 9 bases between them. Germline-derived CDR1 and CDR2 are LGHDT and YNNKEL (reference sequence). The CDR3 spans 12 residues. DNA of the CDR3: TGTGCCAGCAGCCATGTAAGTCTCGAGCAGTACTTC. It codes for CASSHVSLEQYF.

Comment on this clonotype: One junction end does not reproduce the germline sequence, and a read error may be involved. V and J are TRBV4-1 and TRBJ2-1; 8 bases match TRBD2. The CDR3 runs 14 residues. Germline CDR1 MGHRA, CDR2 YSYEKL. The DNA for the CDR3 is TGCGCCAGCAGCCCAGGGACTAGGTACAATGAGCAGTTATTC. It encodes CASSPGTRYNEQLF.

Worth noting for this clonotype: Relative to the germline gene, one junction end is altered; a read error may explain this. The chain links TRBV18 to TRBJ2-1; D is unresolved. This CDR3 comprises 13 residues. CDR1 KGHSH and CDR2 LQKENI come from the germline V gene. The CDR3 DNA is TGTGACAGCTCACCCTCCCAGATCAATGAGCAGTTCTTC. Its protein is CDSSPSQINEQFF.

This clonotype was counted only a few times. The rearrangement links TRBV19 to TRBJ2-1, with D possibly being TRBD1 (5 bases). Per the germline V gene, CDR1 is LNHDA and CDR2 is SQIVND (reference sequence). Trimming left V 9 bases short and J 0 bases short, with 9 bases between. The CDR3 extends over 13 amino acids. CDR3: CASLDSSYNEQFF. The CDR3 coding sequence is TGTGCCAGCTTAGACAGCTCCTACAATGAGCAGTTCTTC.

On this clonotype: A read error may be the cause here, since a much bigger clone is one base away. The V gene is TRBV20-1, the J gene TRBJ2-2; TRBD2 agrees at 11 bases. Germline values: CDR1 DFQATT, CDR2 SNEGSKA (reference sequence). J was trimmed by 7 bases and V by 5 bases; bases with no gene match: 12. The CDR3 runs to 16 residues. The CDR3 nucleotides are TGCAGTGCTCGAGGGACTAGCGGTTCTTACAACGGGGAGCTGTTTTTT. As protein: CSARGTSGSYNGELFF.

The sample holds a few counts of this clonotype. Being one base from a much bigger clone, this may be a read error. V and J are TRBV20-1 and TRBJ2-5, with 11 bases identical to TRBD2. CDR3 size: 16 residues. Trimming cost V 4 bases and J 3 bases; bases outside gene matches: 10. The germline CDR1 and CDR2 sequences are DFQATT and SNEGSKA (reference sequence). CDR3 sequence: CSAKDRAGLAEETQYF. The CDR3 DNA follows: TGCAGTGCTAAAGATCGGGCGGGACTAGCGGAAGAGACCCAGTACTTC.

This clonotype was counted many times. The CDR3 sequence: CSARGGRDLTYEQYF. The CDR3 DNA reads TGCAGTGCTAGAGGTGGTAGGGACCTAACCTACGAGCAGTACTTC. The genes are TRBV20-1 and TRBJ2-7; D could derive from TRBD1 or TRBD2 (5 bases each). The CDR3 totals 15 residues. Germline values: CDR1 DFQATT, CDR2 SNEGSKA (reference sequence). The V end lost 1 base, the J end lost 2 bases, and 15 bases lay between the germline ends.

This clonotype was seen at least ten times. CDR3 nucleotide sequence: TGTGCCAGCAGCTCGTCGGTTTGGACAGCCCGTTTCTCCTACGAGCAGTACTTC. Residues: CASSSSVWTARFSYEQYF. This chain uses TRBV7-2 with TRBJ2-7; D possibly corresponds to TRBD1 (6 bases). In germline, CDR1 is SGHTA, CDR2 FQGNSA. The germline V and J ends were trimmed by 4 bases and 0 bases, with 22 bases remaining between them. This CDR3 is built from 18 residues.

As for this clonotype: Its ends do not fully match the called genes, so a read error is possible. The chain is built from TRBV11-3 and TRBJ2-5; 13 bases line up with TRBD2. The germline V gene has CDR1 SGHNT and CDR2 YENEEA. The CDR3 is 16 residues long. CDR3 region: CASSPGLAGAQETEYF. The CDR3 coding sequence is TGTGCCAGCAGCCCCGGACTAGCGGGAGCCCAAGAGACCGAGTACTTC.

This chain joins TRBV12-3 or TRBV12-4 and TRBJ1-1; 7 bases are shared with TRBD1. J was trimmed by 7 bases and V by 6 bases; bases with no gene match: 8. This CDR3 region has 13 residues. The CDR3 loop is CASSRQTGLEAFF. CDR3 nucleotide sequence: TGTGCCAGCAGCCGTCAGACAGGGCTTGAAGCTTTCTTT.

The CDR3 DNA reads as TGTGCCAGCAGAGGGGACAGCTCCTATAATTCACCCCTCCACTTT. Its translation: CASRGDSSYNSPLHF. The rearrangement links TRBV2 to TRBJ1-6; 7 bases line up with TRBD1. Germline V gene lookup returns CDR1 SNHLY and CDR2 FYNNEI. V shed 6 bases and J 0 bases; nucleotides not matched to a gene: 2. The CDR3 runs 15 residues.